This TCR beta chain came from a study of beta chain features in type 1 diabetes (dated by TCRdb to the late 2010s). For the wider study: Patients and healthy donors did not differ in mean age, gender distribution, total cell number or subset yield. A total of under 120,000,000 sorted cells were examined across all samples, and RNA yield correlated strongly with the number of cells per subset. In the study, recently diagnosed type 1 diabetes patients and matched healthy donors were compared on the TCRB repertoires of their sorted circulating CD4+ T cell subsets. Regulatory and stem cell-like memory subsets were obtained from only 8 patients and roughly 8 healthy donors, while naive and central memory subsets were obtained from all 28 donors. Findings and caveats that apply to the study as a whole: The naive, central memory and regulatory TCRB repertoires appeared to resemble one another more closely among patients than among healthy donors. Patients with type 1 diabetes made fewer insertions and deleted more nucleotides at VDJ recombination sites, implying thymic rearrangement abnormalities. PCR might favor shorter templates, but patient and control samples were amplified and corrected together, so any skew would affect both groups equally. A moderate but significant shortening of TCRB CDR3 length was observed in type 1 diabetes patients in all four CD4+ subsets. Because cDNA rather than genomic DNA was sequenced, highly expressing activated cells could have been over-represented, although no difference in activation and CD3 levels was found between groups. Because the HLA sub-analyses included only small numbers of individuals, any influence of HLA type on TCRB rearrangement was left unresolved.

There are a few counts of this clone. The antigen this receptor binds is unknown. No base qualities exist here, and no much larger clone lies one base off it. The entire amount of isolated RNA was reverse transcribed using the High Capacity cDNA Reverse Transcription Kit, so the sequenced TCRB transcripts were expressed ones. Deep immunoSEQ sequencing was applied to naive, central memory and regulatory T cell samples, giving an average of about 3.8 million total reads per sample. Sorted cells were lysed in RLT buffer, and RNA was extracted using DNase-treated RNeasy Micro or Mini kits according to cell number. To prevent cross-contamination, every cell subset was processed on its own, while patient and healthy donor samples were processed together. TCRB sequences were amplified from cDNA with the immunoSEQ multiplex PCR, producing 87-bp fragments spanning the CDR3 region. Sequencing of the amplicons was done on the Illumina HiSeq platform. Per the source publication's procedure: Synthetic template baselines were used to correct PCR bias computationally, reads within Hamming distance 2 were collapsed together, and singletons that could not be merged were discarded. Reads were aligned to IMGT to assign V, D and J genes, CDR3 length, and insertions or deletions at six rearrangement sites. Within each subset, clonotype counts were normalized to the number of sorted cells before true diversity and Gini coefficients were calculated with the tcR R package. Repertoire sharing was quantified using the overlap coefficient calculated on TCRB nucleotide sequences. As a proxy for the pre-selection repertoire, out-of-frame TCRB sequences from naive cells were analyzed. TCRdb took over this immuneACCESS table, retaining in-frame rearrangements with V and J assigned. Such tables are incomplete; in checked studies, under half of the missing clones stem from an unresolved V gene, and the remainder is unexplained. The D gene and trimming were derived from the DNA, and the V and J assignments and clone size from that table. The sample table shows some 240,000 clones, and more than 15% are seen once. The top ten hold 0.065% to 0.095% of the sample.

The CDR3 numbers 13 residues from cysteine through phenylalanine. Of the read, only the CDR3 DNA is kept; its 39 bases are in frame from base 1. V loses 4 bases of germline sequence and J loses 5 bases, and the interval between the two ends is 11 bases. CDR1 SNHLY and CDR2 FYNNEI were looked up in the germline V gene. From each donor, a single peripheral blood sample of around 120 mL on average was drawn into heparinised tubes. A BD FACSAria II was used to sort naive, central memory, regulatory and stem cell-like memory CD4+ T cells with a panel that included CD45RO, CCR7, CD25, CD127, CD95 and CD27. Every sorted population had a purity above 98%. Right away, PBMCs were isolated by Lymphoprep density gradient centrifugation and were stained directly, with no culture step. Samples were stained and sorted in pairs, with one healthy donor and one patient per experiment, so that batch effects were minimized.

The chain is made from TRBV2 and TRBJ1-1; the best D guess is TRBD1, with 6 bases matching. Sequenced: naive CD4+ T cells from blood. Per the publication, the cell subset or site label means: true naive CD4+ T cells. The receptor was isolated from a man aged 25 to 40 with type 1 diabetes. The DNA sequence is given as TGTGCCAGCAGTGCAGGGGAGGGGACTGAAGCTTTCTTT. This is translated as CASSAGEGTEAFF.